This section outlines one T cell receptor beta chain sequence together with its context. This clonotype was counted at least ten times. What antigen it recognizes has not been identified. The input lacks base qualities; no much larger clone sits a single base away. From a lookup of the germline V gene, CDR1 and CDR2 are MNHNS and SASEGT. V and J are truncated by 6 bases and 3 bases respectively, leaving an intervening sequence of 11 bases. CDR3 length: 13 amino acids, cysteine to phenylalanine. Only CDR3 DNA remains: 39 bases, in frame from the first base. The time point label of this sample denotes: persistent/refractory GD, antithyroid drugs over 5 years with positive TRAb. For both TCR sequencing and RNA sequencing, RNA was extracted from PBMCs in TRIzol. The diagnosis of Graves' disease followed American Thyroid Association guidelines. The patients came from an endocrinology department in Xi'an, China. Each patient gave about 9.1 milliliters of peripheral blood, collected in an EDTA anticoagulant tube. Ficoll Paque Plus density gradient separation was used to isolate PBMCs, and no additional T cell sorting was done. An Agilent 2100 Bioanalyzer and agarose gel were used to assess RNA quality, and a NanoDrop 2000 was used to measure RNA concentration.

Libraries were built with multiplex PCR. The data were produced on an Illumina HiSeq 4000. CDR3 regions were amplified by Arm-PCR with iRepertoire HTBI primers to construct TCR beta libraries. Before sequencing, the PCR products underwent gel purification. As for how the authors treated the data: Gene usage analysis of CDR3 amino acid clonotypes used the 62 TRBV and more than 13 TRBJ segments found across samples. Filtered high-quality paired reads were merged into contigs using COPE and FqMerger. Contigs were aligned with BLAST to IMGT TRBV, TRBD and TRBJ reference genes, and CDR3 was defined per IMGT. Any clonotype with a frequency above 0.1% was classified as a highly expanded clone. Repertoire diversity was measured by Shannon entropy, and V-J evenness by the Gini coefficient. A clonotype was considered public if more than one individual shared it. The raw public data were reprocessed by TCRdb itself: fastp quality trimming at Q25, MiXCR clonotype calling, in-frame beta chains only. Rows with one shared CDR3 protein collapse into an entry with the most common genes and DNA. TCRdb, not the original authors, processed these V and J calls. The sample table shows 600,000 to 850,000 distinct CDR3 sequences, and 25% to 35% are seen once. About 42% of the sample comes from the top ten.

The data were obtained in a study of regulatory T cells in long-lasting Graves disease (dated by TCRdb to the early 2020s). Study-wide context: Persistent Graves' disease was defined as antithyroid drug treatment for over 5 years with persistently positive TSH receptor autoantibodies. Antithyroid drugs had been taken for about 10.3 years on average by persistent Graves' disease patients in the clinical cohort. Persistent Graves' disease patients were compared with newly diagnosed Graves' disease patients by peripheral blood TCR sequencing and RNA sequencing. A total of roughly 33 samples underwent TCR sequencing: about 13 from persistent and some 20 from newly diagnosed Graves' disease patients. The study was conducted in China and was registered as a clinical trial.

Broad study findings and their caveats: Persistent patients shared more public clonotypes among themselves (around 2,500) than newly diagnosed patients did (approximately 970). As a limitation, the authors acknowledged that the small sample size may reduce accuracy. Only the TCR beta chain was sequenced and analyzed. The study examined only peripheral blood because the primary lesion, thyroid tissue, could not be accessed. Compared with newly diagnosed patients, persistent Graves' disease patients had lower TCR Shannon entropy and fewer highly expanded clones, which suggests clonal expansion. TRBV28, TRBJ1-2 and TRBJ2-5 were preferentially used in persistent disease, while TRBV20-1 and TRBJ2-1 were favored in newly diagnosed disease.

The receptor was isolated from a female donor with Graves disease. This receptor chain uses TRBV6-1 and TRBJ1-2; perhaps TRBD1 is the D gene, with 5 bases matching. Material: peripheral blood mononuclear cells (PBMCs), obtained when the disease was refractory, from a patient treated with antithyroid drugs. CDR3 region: CASRSGTDYGYTF. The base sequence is TGTGCCAGCAGATCAGGGACCGACTATGGCTACACCTTC.